This T cell receptor beta chain derives from a study of cytomegalovirus exposure and HLA in healthy donors. Per the germline V gene, CDR1 is SGDLS and CDR2 is YYNGEE. This CDR3 spans 16 amino acids. V was pared by 0 bases and J by 0 bases, with 5 bases of the junction left unmatched. The primer mix had 60 Vbeta and 13 Jbeta primers. Profiling relied on immunoSEQ multiplex PCR, and the TCRdb table lists in-frame clones only, not all of them. This table holds about 89,000 clones, about 68% found once. Source material: PBMCs. The receptor was isolated from a human donor in good health. The rearrangement joins TRBV9 to TRBJ2-7; 8 bases align to TRBD2. This chain's CDR3 is CASSVAAGGLSYEQYF. The CDR3, as DNA: TGTGCCAGCAGCGTAGCTGCGGGGGGTCTCTCCTACGAGCAGTACTTC. Full variable domain (remainder filled in from reference TRBV9 and TRBJ2-7): DSGVTQTPKHLITATGQRVTLRCSPRSGDLSVYWYQQSLDQGLQFLIQYYNGEERAKGNILERFSAQQFPDLHSELNLSSLELGDSALYFCASSVAAGGLSYEQYFGPGTRLTVT.